The 5 T cell receptor beta chains below all came from one sample that was sequenced in a study of regulatory T cells in long-lasting Graves disease. Time point indicated: newly diagnosed GD, antithyroid drugs for less than 3 months. From RNA extracted from PBMCs, the TCR library was made. Building the TCR beta libraries relied on iRepertoire HTBI primers, and CDR3 regions underwent Arm-PCR. A single record per CDR3 protein comes from TCRdb applying MiXCR to the multiplex PCR reads. The sample has roughly 400,000 distinct CDR3 sequences; over 14% are singletons. The sample also formed part of further work on T cells in Graves' hyperthyroidism and ophthalmopathy.

The source material was peripheral blood mononuclear cells (PBMCs), sampled at new diagnosis, from a patient treated with antithyroid drugs. The receptors were sampled from a woman aged 40 to 55 with Graves disease.

This clonotype was seen ten or more times. This chain uses TRBV11-1 with TRBJ1-3; D remains unclear. CDR3 length: 14 residues. Germline CDR1 reads SGHAT; CDR2 reads FQDESV (reference sequence). Deletions cut 2 bases from V and 0 bases from J, with 5 bases between. This CDR3 is CASSLSYSGNTIYF. The CDR3 DNA follows: TGTGCCAGCAGCTTAAGCTACTCTGGAAACACCATATATTTT.

This clonotype was counted many times. The chain employs TRBV29-1 and TRBJ2-1; 16 bases are shared with TRBD2. Germline V gene sequence: CDR1 SQVTM, CDR2 ANQGSEA. CDR3 length equals 17 residues. The ends lost 5 bases at V and 3 bases at J; junction bases unmatched: 7. CDR3 in DNA: TGCAGCGTTCAGGGACTAGCGGGAGGGCCGGACTACAATGAGCAGTTCTTC. This gives the protein CSVQGLAGGPDYNEQFF.

Of note for this clonotype: A much larger clone lies a single base off, so this may be a read error. V and J are TRBV6-9 and TRBJ2-1; TRBD2 is a possible D gene (5 bases). This CDR3 region has 14 residues. Germline loops: CDR1 MNHGY, CDR2 SVAAGI. The CDR3 region has the DNA TGTACCAGCAGTTACTCAGGACTGACCTATGAGCAGTTCTTC. Protein product: CTSSYSGLTYEQFF.

Many counts were recorded for this clonotype. The chain has TRBV27 and TRBJ2-7; perhaps D is TRBD1 or TRBD2 (5 bases each). There are 18 residues in the CDR3. The V gene's germline CDR1 is MNHEY and CDR2 SMNVEV (reference sequence). V was clipped by 2 bases and J by 2 bases, with 22 bases between them. As DNA, the CDR3 is TGTGCCAGCAGTTTAGGAACCAGGGACCTGGATATTCCCTACGAGCAGTACTTC. Translated, it gives CASSLGTRDLDIPYEQYF.

This clonotype turned up a few times. J is TRBJ1-2 and V is TRBV7-2, with D uncertain. CDR3 length: 14 residues. Trimming cost V 5 bases and J 2 bases, with 12 bases left between them. From germline, CDR1 is SGHTA and CDR2 FQGNSA. As DNA, the CDR3 is TGTGCCAGCAGCCAAACTCGGGCCAACTATGGCTACACCTTC. Residues: CASSQTRANYGYTF.